Shown below are 10 T cell receptor beta chains from a single sample sequenced in a study of response to subunit inactivated influenza vaccine. A single record per CDR3 protein comes from TCRdb applying MiXCR to the RT-PCR reads. The sample records roughly 760,000 distinct CDR3 sequences, 20% to 25% being singletons. The source material was PBMCs from blood, sampled less than 6 days after vaccination. These receptors originate from a man aged 45-60 years who received an inactivated influenza vaccine.

The chain uses TRBV30 and TRBJ2-3; 10 bases are a match to TRBD2. Looked up from germline, CDR1 is GTSNPN and CDR2 is SVGIG (reference sequence). J lost 2 bases, V lost 3 bases, and 2 bases had no gene match. This CDR3 comprises 14 residues. The CDR3 sequence is CAWRGLANTDTQYF. CDR3 DNA sequence: TGTGCCTGGAGGGGACTAGCGAACACAGATACGCAGTATTTT.

V usage is TRBV27 and J usage is TRBJ2-7; no clear D gene. The V end was cut by 4 bases, the J end by 2 bases, with 9 bases between. Germline V lookup: CDR1 MNHEY, CDR2 SMNVEV (reference sequence). This CDR3 comprises 13 residues. The CDR3 reads CASSSLQTYEQYF. CDR3 in DNA: TGTGCCAGCAGTTCCCTTCAGACCTACGAGCAGTACTTC.

This clonotype has more than one count but fewer than ten. Here the CDR3 reads CSANDRSYEQYF. CDR3 DNA sequence: TGCAGTGCCAACGACAGGTCCTACGAGCAGTACTTC. The chain combines TRBV20-1 with TRBJ2-7; D perhaps matches TRBD1 (6 bases). The V gene lost 6 bases and the J gene lost 1 base, with 10 bases spanning the gap. Germline CDR1 reads DFQATT; CDR2 reads SNEGSKA (reference sequence). This CDR3 is 12 amino acids long.

V usage is TRBV21-1 and J usage is TRBJ2-7. TRBV21-1 is shown as a pseudogene. The CDR3 has 15 amino acids. CDR3 residues: CASRNGGQSSYEQYF. CDR3 bases: TGTGCCAGCAGAAACGGCGGCCAGAGCTCCTACGAGCAGTACTTC.

The CDR3 DNA follows: TGCAGTGCTAGAGACCCACGAAATAATTCACCCCTCCACTTT. Translating it yields CSARDPRNNSPLHF. This chain uses TRBV20-1 with TRBJ1-6; D not certain. Germline CDR1 DFQATT, CDR2 SNEGSKA (reference sequence). The V end was cut by 0 bases, the J end by 5 bases, with 8 bases between. CDR3 length: 14 amino acids.

This clonotype was counted only a few times. The chain combines TRBV19 with TRBJ1-1, with D possibly being TRBD1 (5 bases). The germline gives CDR1 LNHDA, CDR2 SQIVND (reference sequence). V was shortened by 6 bases and J by 4 bases, with 12 bases between the two germline ends. The CDR3 has 13 amino acids. For the CDR3, the DNA is TGTGCCAGTAGGGTTGTGGGGGGCACTGAAGCTTTCTTT. Protein product: CASRVVGGTEAFF. Based on the CDR3 plus reference TRBV19 and TRBJ1-1, the full variable domain is DGGITQSPKYLFRKEGQNVTLSCEQNLNHDAMYWYRQDPGQGLRLIYYSQIVNDFQKGDIAEGYSVSREKKESFPLTVTSAQKNPTAFYLCASRVVGGTEAFFGQGTRLTVV.

This clonotype was found a few times. CDR3 region: CASGEPDREPDTQYF. CDR3 sequence (DNA): TGTGCCAGCGGCGAACCGGACAGGGAGCCAGATACGCAGTATTTT. The chain combines TRBV9 with TRBJ2-3, with 8 bases lining up with TRBD1. CDR1 is SGDLS, CDR2 YYNGEE, per germline. The CDR3 covers 15 residues. V lost 7 bases, J lost 4 bases, and 11 bases stayed unmatched.

Here the CDR3 reads CASSPIAAPFNEQFF. In nucleotides, the CDR3 is TGCGCCAGCAGCCCTATAGCCGCCCCTTTCAATGAGCAGTTCTTC. The chain uses TRBV4-1 and TRBJ2-1; D is unresolved. V was trimmed by 4 bases and J by 6 bases, leaving 16 bases between them. This CDR3 region has 15 residues. Germline-derived CDR1 and CDR2 are MGHRA and YSYEKL.

The sample holds a few counts of this clonotype. The V call is TRBV5-1, the J call TRBJ2-2; TRBD1 aligns across 10 bases. This CDR3 region has 16 residues. Trimming at V came to 4 bases and at J to 7 bases, leaving 10 bases not matched to a gene. Per germline, CDR1 SGHRS and CDR2 YFSETQ. The CDR3 DNA reads TGCGCCAGCAGCCCACTCAGACAGGGGGCGAACGGGGAGCTGTTTTTT. This translates into CASSPLRQGANGELFF.

V and J are TRBV5-1 and TRBJ1-2; 7 bases map to TRBD1. J gave up 8 bases and V 0 bases, and 4 bases lay outside the gene matches. CDR1 SGHRS and CDR2 YFSETQ come from the germline V gene. This CDR3 spans 13 amino acids. The CDR3 loop is CASSLGGGRGYTF. The CDR3 DNA is TGCGCCAGCAGCTTGGGAGGGGGCCGGGGCTACACCTTC.